This T cell receptor beta chain is drawn from a study of blood T cell repertoires in COVID-19. Overall study context: The United States, Italy and Spain provided the acute and convalescent COVID-19 samples. The analysed material was cDNA or gDNA that came from T cells, B-cell-depleted T cells, or PBMCs.

Per the study methods: Reference gene primer amplification gave nucleated cell count estimates. Profiling relied on immunoSEQ multiplex PCR, and the TCRdb table lists in-frame clones only, not all of them. V and J calls and clone size are copied from that table; D and trimming were computed from the DNA. The table shows roughly 200,000 clones, with 65% to 85% occurring only once. The CDR3 is 15 residues long. Germline CDR1 and CDR2: MDHEN and SYDVKM. Deletions cut 5 bases from V and 2 bases from J, with 13 bases between. The origin of this receptor is a woman older than 75 with acute or convalescent COVID-19. The chain is built from TRBV28 and TRBJ2-1; D is unclear. Sequenced input: peripheral blood. The DNA for the CDR3 is TGTGCCAGCAGTACGCCGACACCGACCTACAATGAGCAGTTCTTC. As protein: CASSTPTPTYNEQFF. Drawing the rest from reference TRBV28 and TRBJ2-1, the complete variable domain is DVKVTQSSRYLVKRTGEKVFLECVQDMDHENMFWYRQDPGLGLRLIYFSYDVKMKEKGDIPEGYSVSREKKERFSLILESASTNQTSMYLCASSTPTPTYNEQFFGPGTRLTVL.